This T cell receptor (beta chain) was recovered during a study of spatial heterogeneity in lung cancer. One entry per CDR3 protein results from TCRdb running MiXCR on the 5' RACE reads. This sample carries over 50,000 distinct CDR3 sequences, under 7.5% of them seen once, and the ten largest clones take roughly 14%. The CDR3 covers 14 residues. The germline CDR1 and CDR2 sequences are DFQATT and SNEGSKA (reference sequence). V was clipped by 0 bases and J by 0 bases, with 8 bases between them. Time point meaning: sample taken at primary tumor resection. There were some 70 donors, all of them untreated patients with early-stage non-small cell lung cancer. Sequencing of whole RNA from tumor, nontumor lung or frozen PBMC involved no sorting.

The chain combines TRBV20-1 with TRBJ1-2; possibly TRBD1 for D (6 bases). The specimen comprised PBMCs, sampled at surgery. The TCR was taken from a female donor with early-stage non-small cell lung cancer. The DNA of the CDR3 is TGCAGTGCTAGAGAGGCAGGGGCTAACTATGGCTACACCTTC. It yields the protein CSAREAGANYGYTF.